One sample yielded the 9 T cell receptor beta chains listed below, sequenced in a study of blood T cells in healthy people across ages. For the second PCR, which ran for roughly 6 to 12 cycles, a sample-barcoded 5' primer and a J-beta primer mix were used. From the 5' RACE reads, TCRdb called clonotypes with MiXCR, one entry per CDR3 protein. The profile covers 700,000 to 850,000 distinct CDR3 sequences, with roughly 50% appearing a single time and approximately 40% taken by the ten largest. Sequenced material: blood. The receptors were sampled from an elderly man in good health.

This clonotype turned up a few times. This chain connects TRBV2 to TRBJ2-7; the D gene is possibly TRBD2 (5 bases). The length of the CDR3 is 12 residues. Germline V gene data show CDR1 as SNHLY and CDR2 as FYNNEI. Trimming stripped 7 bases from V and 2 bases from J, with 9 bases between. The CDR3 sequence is CASTGNTYEQYF. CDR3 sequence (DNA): TGTGCCAGCACCGGGAATACCTACGAGCAGTACTTC.

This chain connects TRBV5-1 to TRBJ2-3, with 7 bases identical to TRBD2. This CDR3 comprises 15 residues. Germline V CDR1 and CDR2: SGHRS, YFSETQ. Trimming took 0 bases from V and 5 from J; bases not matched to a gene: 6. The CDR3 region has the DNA TGCGCCAGCAGCTTGGTTGCGGGAGCGAGAGATACGCAGTATTTT. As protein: CASSLVAGARDTQYF. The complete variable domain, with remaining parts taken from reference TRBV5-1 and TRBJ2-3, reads KAGVTQTPRYLIKTRGQQVTLSCSPISGHRSVSWYQQTPGQGLQFLFEYFSETQRNKGNFPGRFSGRQFSNSRSEMNVSTLELGDSALYLCASSLVAGARDTQYFGPGTRLTVL.

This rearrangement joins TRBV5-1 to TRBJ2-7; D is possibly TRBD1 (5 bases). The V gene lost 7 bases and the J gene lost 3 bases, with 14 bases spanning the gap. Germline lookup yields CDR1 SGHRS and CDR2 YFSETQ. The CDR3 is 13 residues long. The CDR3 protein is CASSDSAHYEQYF. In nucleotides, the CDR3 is TGCGCCAGCTCTGACAGTGCCCACTACGAGCAGTACTTC.

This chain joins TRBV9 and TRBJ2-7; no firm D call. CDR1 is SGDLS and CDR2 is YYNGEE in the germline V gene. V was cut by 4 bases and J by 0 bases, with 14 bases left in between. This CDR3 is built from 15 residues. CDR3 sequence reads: CASSKQRTGSYEQYF. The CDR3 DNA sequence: TGTGCCAGCAGCAAACAGAGAACCGGCTCCTACGAGCAGTACTTC.

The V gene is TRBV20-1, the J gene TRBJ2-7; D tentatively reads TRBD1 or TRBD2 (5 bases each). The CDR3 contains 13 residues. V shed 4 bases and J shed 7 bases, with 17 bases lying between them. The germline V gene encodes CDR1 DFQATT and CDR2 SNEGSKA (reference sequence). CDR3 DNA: TGCAGTGCTAATGGGACCCCGGGGCCTGAGCAGTACTTC. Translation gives CSANGTPGPEQYF.

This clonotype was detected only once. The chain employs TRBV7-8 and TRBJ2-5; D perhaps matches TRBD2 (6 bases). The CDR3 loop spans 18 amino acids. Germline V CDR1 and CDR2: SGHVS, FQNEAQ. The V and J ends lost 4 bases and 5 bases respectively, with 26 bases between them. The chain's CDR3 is CASSSRYCLRERRETQYF. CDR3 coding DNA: TGTGCCAGCAGCTCTAGGTACTGCCTCCGGGAGCGGAGGGAGACCCAGTACTTC.

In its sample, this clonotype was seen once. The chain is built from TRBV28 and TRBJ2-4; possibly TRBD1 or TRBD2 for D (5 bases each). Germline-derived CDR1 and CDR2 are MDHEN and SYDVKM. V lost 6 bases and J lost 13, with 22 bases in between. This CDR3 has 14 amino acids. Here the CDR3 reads CASRTRDATGWQYF. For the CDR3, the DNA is TGTGCCAGCAGGACCCGGGACGCAACTGGGTGGCAGTACTTC.

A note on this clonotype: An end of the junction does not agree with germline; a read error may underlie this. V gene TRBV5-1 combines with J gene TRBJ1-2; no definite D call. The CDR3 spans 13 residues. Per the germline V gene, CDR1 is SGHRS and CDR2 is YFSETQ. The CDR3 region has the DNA TGCGCCGGCAGCTTGAACGGGGACTATGGCTACACCTTC. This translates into CAGSLNGDYGYTF.

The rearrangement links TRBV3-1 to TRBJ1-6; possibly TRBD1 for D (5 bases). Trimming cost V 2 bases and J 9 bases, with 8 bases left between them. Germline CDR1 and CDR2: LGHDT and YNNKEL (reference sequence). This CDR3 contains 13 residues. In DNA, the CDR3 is TGTGCCAGCAGCCAATCACAGGCTTCACCCCTCCACTTT. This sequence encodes CASSQSQASPLHF.